The present T cell receptor (beta chain) was sequenced within a study of cytomegalovirus exposure and HLA in healthy donors. This CDR3 is built from 16 residues. Germline V gene sequence: CDR1 SEHNR, CDR2 FQNEAQ (reference sequence). Trimming stripped 5 bases from V and 0 bases from J, with 15 bases between. It was with 60 Vbeta and 13 Jbeta primers that the PCR ran. The protocol was immunoSEQ multiplex PCR, while the TCRdb copy is restricted to in-frame clones and leaves out a portion. The top ten hold approximately 1.8% of the sample, which has 130,000 to 150,000 clones, roughly 10% seen once. With regard to this clone: The target antigen is unknown.

Points from the study as a whole: In a later analysis, common viral pathogens appeared linked to several of the most significant clusters.

The sequence was collected from a male donor in good health and CMV-seronegative. What was sequenced was PBMCs. The chain is built from TRBV7-9 and TRBJ2-3, with D perhaps TRBD1 (5 bases). CDR3 DNA sequence: TGTGCCAGCAGCGGTCCCAGGCAGGGAAGCACAGATACGCAGTATTTT. The encoded protein is CASSGPRQGSTDTQYF. Full variable domain (outside the CDR3, taken from reference TRBV7-9 and TRBJ2-3): DTGVSQNPRHKITKRGQNVTFRCDPISEHNRLYWYRQTLGQGPEFLTYFQNEAQLEKSRLLSDRFSAERPKGSFSTLEIQRTEQGDSAMYLCASSGPRQGSTDTQYFGPGTRLTVL.